This TCR beta chain was recorded in a study of cytomegalovirus exposure and HLA in healthy donors. The J segment lost 2 bases and the V segment lost 8 bases, leaving 3 bases of the junction unmatched. CDR3 size: 12 residues. Germline CDR1 and CDR2: MNHEY and SMNVEV (reference sequence). The PCR used 60 Vbeta and 13 Jbeta primers. Some clones are missing from TCRdb's copy, which holds only in-frame ones; the method was immunoSEQ multiplex PCR. The repertoire holds some 140,000 clones, with around three quarters as singletons. The receptor comes from a woman aged 40 to 50 in good health and CMV-seronegative. V usage is TRBV27 and J usage is TRBJ2-7; TRBD2 aligns across 7 bases. The material sequenced was PBMCs. The CDR3 loop is CASRGGPYEQYF. As DNA, the CDR3 is TGTGCCAGCCGCGGGGGTCCCTACGAGCAGTACTTC.